The 25 T cell receptor beta chains listed next were all sequenced from one sample in a study of T-cell memory formation after mild COVID-19. In TCRdb, the 5' RACE reads were re-called with MiXCR into one record per CDR3 protein. The data show approximately 400,000 distinct CDR3 sequences, about a sixth seen once. The specimen was PBMCs or a T cell subset sorted from them (not recorded which). The receptors were gathered from a man between 18 and 29 years old who had mild COVID-19 (a few samples of this study predate the infection). Cell type and time point are not known.

This rearrangement joins TRBV7-2 to TRBJ2-1, with TRBD2 identical over 8 bases. Germline trimming cut 7 bases from V and 3 bases from J; bases unmatched to any gene: 8. CDR3 length: 15 residues. From germline, CDR1 is SGHTA and CDR2 FQGNSA. The CDR3: CASKPRGGFYNEQFF. In nucleotides, the CDR3 is TGTGCCAGCAAGCCCCGCGGGGGGTTCTACAATGAGCAGTTCTTC.

The rearrangement joins TRBV5-8 to TRBJ1-4, with D tentatively TRBD1 (5 bases). Between the trimmed V and J ends, which lost 2 bases and 8 bases, there was a span of 22 bases. The CDR3 spans 17 residues. Germline assignment: CDR1 SGHTS and CDR2 YDEGEE. The CDR3 nucleotides are TGTGCCAGCAGCTTTATCGCCCGGGGCGAGTCCCGCGAAAAACTGTTTTTT. This gives the protein CASSFIARGESREKLFF. The full variable domain, in which reference TRBV5-8 and TRBJ1-4 provide the parts outside the CDR3, is EAGVTQSPTHLIKTRGQQATLRCSPISGHTSVYWYQQALGLGLQFLLWYDEGEERNRGNFPPRFSGRQFPNYSSELNVNALELEDSALYLCASSFIARGESREKLFFGSGTQLSVL.

This clonotype was observed once. The chain links TRBV20-1 to TRBJ2-5, with TRBD1 identical over 8 bases. The junction had 5 bases not matched to a gene; V was cut back by 4 bases and J by 4 bases. The CDR3 covers 13 residues. The germline gives CDR1 DFQATT, CDR2 SNEGSKA (reference sequence). CDR3 sequence: CSAKRQGRETQYF. CDR3 bases: TGCAGTGCTAAACGACAGGGGAGAGAGACCCAGTACTTC.

This clonotype was observed once. The chain links TRBV19 to TRBJ2-3; tentative D call: TRBD1 (5 bases). Trimming removed 6 bases from V and 6 bases from J, with 16 bases in between. This CDR3 has 14 amino acids. Germline loops: CDR1 LNHDA, CDR2 SQIVND (reference sequence). This chain's CDR3 is CASSIQGLEDTQYF. The CDR3 DNA reads TGTGCCAGTAGCATTCAGGGTCTGGAGGATACGCAGTATTTT.

Only a few counts were recorded for this clonotype. This chain uses TRBV7-2 with TRBJ1-2; D gene unclear. Looked up from germline, CDR1 is SGHTA and CDR2 is FQGNSA. The CDR3 runs 14 residues. With 4 bases removed from V and 6 bases from J, the gap between germline ends came to 15 bases. The CDR3 here is CASSSPAPDNGYTF. As DNA, the CDR3 is TGTGCCAGCAGCTCCCCGGCCCCAGACAATGGCTACACCTTC.

This clonotype was detected ten times or more. The rearrangement joins TRBV5-6 to TRBJ2-7, with 7 bases fitting TRBD2. CDR3 size: 15 residues. The germline V gene has CDR1 SGHDT and CDR2 YYEEEE. Unmatched junction bases numbered 9, after V lost 2 bases and J lost 4 bases. The CDR3 sequence is CASSFLTRGEYEQYF. The CDR3 DNA follows: TGTGCCAGCAGCTTTCTCACCCGGGGGGAGTACGAGCAGTACTTC. Variable domain in full (rest from reference TRBV5-6 and TRBJ2-7): DAGVTQSPTHLIKTRGQQVTLRCSPKSGHDTVSWYQQALGQGPQFIFQYYEEEERQRGNFPDRFSGHQFPNYSSELNVNALLLGDSALYLCASSFLTRGEYEQYFGPGTRLTVT.

The DNA of the CDR3 is TGTGCCAGCAGCCAAGACAGGGGAGCGACCGGGGAGCTGTTTTTT. It codes for CASSQDRGATGELFF. This chain joins TRBV4-2 and TRBJ2-2; the D gene is possibly TRBD1 (6 bases). V lost 0 bases and J 5 bases, leaving 10 bases between the germline ends. The CDR3 has 15 amino acids. CDR1 LGHNA and CDR2 YNFKEQ come from the germline V gene.

This clonotype was seen at least ten times. This sequence joins TRBV6-2 or TRBV6-3 and TRBJ2-6, with D possibly matching TRBD1 (5 bases). This CDR3 contains 14 residues. Trimming shortened V by 8 bases and J by 0 bases, and 8 bases separated the two germline ends. Germline values: CDR1 MNHEY, CDR2 SVGEGT. CDR3 protein: CASFQGSGANVLTF. Written as DNA, the CDR3 is TGTGCCAGCTTCCAGGGCTCTGGGGCCAACGTCCTGACTTTC.

This clonotype was seen a handful of times. CDR3 amino acids: CASSLDGQYEQYV. The CDR3 nucleotides read TGCGCCAGCAGCTTGGACGGTCAATACGAGCAGTACGTC. This chain connects TRBV5-1 to TRBJ2-7; D is undetermined. This CDR3 region has 13 residues. Germline CDR1 reads SGHRS; CDR2 reads YFSETQ. The ends were cut back, 0 bases at V and 4 bases at J, with 8 bases in the middle.

V gene TRBV12-3 or TRBV12-4 combines with J gene TRBJ1-2; D not certain. V shed 6 bases and J shed 1 base, with 12 bases lying between them. The CDR3 totals 14 residues. The CDR3 DNA follows: TGTGCCAGCAGGCCAGAAGGCCTTAACTATGGCTACACCTTC. As protein: CASRPEGLNYGYTF.

The chain is built from TRBV5-1 and TRBJ1-1; D possibly corresponds to TRBD1 (5 bases). The germline CDR1 and CDR2 sequences are SGHRS and YFSETQ. The V end was cut by 5 bases, the J end by 4 bases, with 12 bases between. The CDR3 spans 13 residues. CDR3 sequence: CASRPVGGTEAFF. CDR3 in DNA: TGCGCCAGCAGGCCCGTGGGGGGCACTGAAGCTTTCTTT.

This clonotype showed up just a few times. The V and J genes are TRBV7-8 and TRBJ1-5; 7 positions agree with TRBD1. The trim removed 5 bases at V and 0 bases at J, leaving 10 bases unmatched. The CDR3 runs 17 residues. Germline CDR1 and CDR2: SGHVS and FQNEAQ. The CDR3 DNA reads TGTGCCAGCAGCACACACAGGGGATTTAATAGCAATCAGCCCCAGCATTTT. Translated, it gives CASSTHRGFNSNQPQHF.

This clonotype was observed a handful of times. The chain carries TRBV2 and TRBJ1-2; D possibly corresponds to TRBD1 (5 bases). The CDR3 loop spans 13 amino acids. CDR1 and CDR2 (germline): SNHLY, FYNNEI. Between the trimmed V and J ends, which lost 8 bases and 6 bases, there was a span of 16 bases. The CDR3 here is CASGRQIIDGYTF. In nucleotides, the CDR3 is TGTGCCAGCGGGAGACAGATTATTGATGGCTACACCTTC.

The rearrangement joins TRBV29-1 to TRBJ2-1; perhaps TRBD1 as D (6 bases). The CDR3 consists of 13 residues. Germline lookup yields CDR1 SQVTM and CDR2 ANQGSEA. Trimming took off 8 bases at V and 1 base at J, with 12 bases between the two ends. Here the CDR3 DNA reads TGCAGCATGACAGGCTTTTCCTACAATGAGCAGTTCTTC. The encoded protein is CSMTGFSYNEQFF.

The table lists this clonotype with a few counts. This chain connects TRBV6-2 or TRBV6-3 to TRBJ2-4; D is uncertain. With 5 bases removed from V and 8 bases from J, the gap between germline ends came to 7 bases. The CDR3 has 11 residues. Germline V gene sequence: CDR1 MNHEY, CDR2 SVGEGT. CDR3 protein: CASSQLDIQYF. CDR3 coding DNA: TGTGCCAGCAGTCAGCTTGACATTCAGTACTTC.

The J gene is TRBJ2-5, the V gene TRBV7-9; D might be TRBD1 (5 bases). Germline lookup yields CDR1 SEHNR and CDR2 FQNEAQ (reference sequence). The CDR3 sequence is 14 residues long. Trimming removed 2 bases from V and 1 base from J, with 8 bases in between. The CDR3 nucleotides read TGTGCCAGCAGCTTACGACAGCCCCAAGAGACCCAGTACTTC. Translation gives CASSLRQPQETQYF.

This clonotype was detected a few times. The rearrangement uses TRBV20-1 and TRBJ1-1; possible D gene TRBD1, 5 bases. The CDR3 has 13 amino acids. V was shortened by 5 bases and J by 5 bases, with 15 bases between the two germline ends. Looked up from germline, CDR1 is DFQATT and CDR2 is SNEGSKA (reference sequence). CDR3 loop: CSAFRDSKTEAFF. The CDR3 nucleotides are TGCAGTGCTTTCCGGGACTCGAAGACTGAAGCTTTCTTT.

There are a few counts of this clonotype. V and J are TRBV6-5 and TRBJ2-5, with 13 bases aligning to TRBD2. The CDR3 spans 18 residues. From germline, CDR1 is MNHEY and CDR2 SVGAGI. The V segment lost 6 bases and the J segment 5 bases; nucleotides outside the gene matches: 15. The CDR3 spells CASRIGTSGARGFETQYF. CDR3 sequence (DNA): TGTGCCAGCAGAATAGGGACTAGCGGGGCCCGAGGGTTTGAGACCCAGTACTTC.

This chain joins TRBV5-6 and TRBJ1-5; weak D call: TRBD1 (6 bases). The V and J ends lost 2 bases and 5 bases respectively, with 11 bases between them. This CDR3 is 14 amino acids long. Germline-derived CDR1 and CDR2 are SGHDT and YYEEEE. The CDR3 is CASSLQGTYQPQHF. CDR3 DNA sequence: TGTGCCAGCAGCTTACAGGGAACGTATCAGCCCCAGCATTTT.

In DNA form, the CDR3 reads TGTGCCAGCATGGCGGCCGGGACAGATACGCAGTATTTT. Its protein is CASMAAGTDTQYF. This chain uses TRBV2 with TRBJ2-3; no reliable D call. This CDR3 contains 13 residues. From germline, CDR1 is SNHLY and CDR2 FYNNEI. Trimming shortened V by 7 bases and J by 3 bases, and 11 bases separated the two germline ends.

This clonotype has only a few counts. This chain joins TRBV27 and TRBJ1-5; D remains unclear. With 6 bases removed from V and 0 bases from J, the gap between germline ends came to 9 bases. CDR1 is MNHEY and CDR2 is SMNVEV in the germline V gene (reference sequence). The CDR3 totals 14 residues. This chain's CDR3 is CASRADYSNQPQHF. Written as DNA, the CDR3 is TGTGCCAGCAGGGCAGACTATAGCAATCAGCCCCAGCATTTT.

The chain combines TRBV25-1 with TRBJ1-6; D ambiguous. Germline CDR1 and CDR2: MGHDK and SYGVNS. The CDR3 is 11 residues long. Trimming left V 3 bases short and J 14 bases short, with 8 bases between. CDR3 loop: CASSEGGSLHF. CDR3 in DNA: TGTGCCAGCAGTGAGGGCGGATCCCTCCACTTT.

At least ten counts were recorded for this clonotype. J is TRBJ1-2 and V is TRBV5-1; 8 bases map to TRBD1. The germline gives CDR1 SGHRS, CDR2 YFSETQ. The ends lost 2 bases at V and 6 bases at J; junction bases unmatched: 3. This CDR3 contains 13 residues. The CDR3 nucleotides are TGCGCCAGCAGCTTTCCGACAGGGGATGGCTACACCTTC. This translates into CASSFPTGDGYTF. The full variable domain, with the rest looked up from reference TRBV5-1 and TRBJ1-2, is KAGVTQTPRYLIKTRGQQVTLSCSPISGHRSVSWYQQTPGQGLQFLFEYFSETQRNKGNFPGRFSGRQFSNSRSEMNVSTLELGDSALYLCASSFPTGDGYTFGSGTRLTVV.

This clonotype appeared many times. The CDR3 DNA follows: TGCGCCAGCAGCTTGCGAGGATCAGGGGGCGGAAATGAGCAGTTCTTC. It codes for CASSLRGSGGGNEQFF. The V call is TRBV5-1, the J call TRBJ2-1; TRBD1 matches 8 bases. With 1 base clipped from V and 7 bases from J, the junction kept 10 bases outside the gene matches. CDR1 is SGHRS and CDR2 is YFSETQ in the germline V gene. The CDR3 extends over 16 amino acids.

The table lists this clonotype with many counts. J is TRBJ2-7 and V is TRBV5-1, with 13 bases aligning to TRBD2. This CDR3 is built from 15 residues. Germline V lookup: CDR1 SGHRS, CDR2 YFSETQ. V was pared by 3 bases and J by 4 bases, with 4 bases of the junction left unmatched. The CDR3 DNA is TGCGCCAGCAGCTGGGGGACTAGCGGGGAGTACGAGCAGTACGTC. Residues: CASSWGTSGEYEQYV.